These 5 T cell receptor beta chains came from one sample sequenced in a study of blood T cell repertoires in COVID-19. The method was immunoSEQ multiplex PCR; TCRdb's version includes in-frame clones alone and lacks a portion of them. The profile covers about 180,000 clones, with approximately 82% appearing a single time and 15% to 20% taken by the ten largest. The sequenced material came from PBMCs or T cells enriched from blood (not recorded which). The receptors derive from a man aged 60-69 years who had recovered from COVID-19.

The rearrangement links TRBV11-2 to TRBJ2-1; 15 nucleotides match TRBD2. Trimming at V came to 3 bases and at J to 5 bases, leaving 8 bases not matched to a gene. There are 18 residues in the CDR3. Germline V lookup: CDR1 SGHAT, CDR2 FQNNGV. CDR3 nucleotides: TGTGCCAGCAGCTTTCCCCGGACTAGCGGGGGGGCCCACAATGAGCAGTTCTTC. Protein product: CASSFPRTSGGAHNEQFF.

In DNA, the CDR3 is TGTGCCAGCAGCTTGGTCCGGACAGGGGGGGAAAAACTGTTTTTT. Translating gives CASSLVRTGGEKLFF. This chain connects TRBV5-6 to TRBJ1-4; 10 bases agree with TRBD1. The trim removed 0 bases at V and 8 bases at J, leaving 4 bases unmatched. This CDR3 contains 15 residues. CDR1 SGHDT and CDR2 YYEEEE come from the germline V gene.

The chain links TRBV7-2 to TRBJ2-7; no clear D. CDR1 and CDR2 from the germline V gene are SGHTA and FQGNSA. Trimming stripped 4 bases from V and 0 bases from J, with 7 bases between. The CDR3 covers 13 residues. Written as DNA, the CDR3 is TGTGCCAGCAGCTCCCCATTCTCCTACGAGCAGTACTTC. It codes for CASSSPFSYEQYF. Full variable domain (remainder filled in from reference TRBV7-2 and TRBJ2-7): GAGVSQSPSNKVTEKGKDVELRCDPISGHTALYWYRQSLGQGLEFLIYFQGNSAPDKSGLPSDRFSAERTGGSVSTLTIQRTQQEDSAVYLCASSSPFSYEQYFGPGTRLTVT.

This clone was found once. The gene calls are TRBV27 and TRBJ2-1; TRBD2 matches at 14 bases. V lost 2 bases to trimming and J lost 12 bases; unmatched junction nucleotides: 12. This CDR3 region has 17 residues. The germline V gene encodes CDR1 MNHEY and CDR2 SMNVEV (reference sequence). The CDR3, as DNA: TGTGCCAGCAGTTTAACTTTGGGGACTAGCGGGAGAGAAGGGCAGTTCTTC. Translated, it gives CASSLTLGTSGREGQFF.

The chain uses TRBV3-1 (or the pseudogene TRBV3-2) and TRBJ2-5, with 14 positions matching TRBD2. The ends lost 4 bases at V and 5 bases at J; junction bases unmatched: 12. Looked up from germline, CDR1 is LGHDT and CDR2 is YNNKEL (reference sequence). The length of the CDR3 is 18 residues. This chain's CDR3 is CASSLGLAGGDGRETQYF. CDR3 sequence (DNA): TGTGCCAGCAGCCTCGGACTAGCGGGAGGAGACGGACGGGAGACCCAGTACTTC.